This T cell receptor (beta chain) was obtained from a study of CD8+ T cells in alopecia areata. As the sequencing template, cDNA was produced by extracting RNA and reverse transcribing it. Sequencing was performed with immunoSEQ multiplex PCR; in TCRdb, only in-frame clones are kept and a portion is missing. The repertoire consists of roughly 250,000 clones, with over 45% occurring once and the leading ten covering more than 0.85%. Germline V lookup: CDR1 MNHEY, CDR2 SVGAGI. The CDR3 sequence is 15 residues long. Losses at the gene ends were 6 bases for V and 11 bases for J; bases not matched to a gene: 11. Regarding treatment: oral pan-JAK inhibitor, 5-10 mg twice daily. Patients with alopecia areata provided lesional scalp punch biopsies as well as peripheral blood.

The source material was CD4+ T cells sorted from blood, sampled at week 52, from a patient treated with tofacitinib. This clonotype originated in a human donor with alopecia areata. The genes are TRBV6-5 and TRBJ2-1; 12 bases line up with TRBD1. The CDR3 loop reads CASSSGTGGRLQQFF. As DNA, the CDR3 is TGTGCCAGCAGCTCCGGGACAGGGGGCCGGCTTCAGCAGTTCTTC.